Below are 19 T cell receptor beta chains sequenced from a single sample in a study of technical replicates of blood from several donors (TCRdb year 2017). The library was built by means of the immunoSEQ multiplex PCR assay. TCRdb carries this immuneACCESS record with in-frame sequences only. Its versions omit some clonotypes, under half of them owing to an unresolved V gene in the studies checked, with the rest unexplained. This sample is represented by roughly 40,000 clones; roughly 96% of them were singletons. The leading ten clones occupy around 0.4% of the sample. The sample comprised T cells isolated from PBMCs. These receptors were collected from a human donor in good health.

This clone was seen a handful of times. The DNA of the CDR3 is TGTGCCAGCAGCCGGACTAGCGGGAGAGGCGAGCAGTTCTTC. Protein: CASSRTSGRGEQFF. V and J are TRBV11-1 and TRBJ2-1, with 13 bases fitting TRBD2. Trimming took 5 bases from V and 10 from J; bases not matched to a gene: 5. Per germline, CDR1 SGHAT and CDR2 FQDESV (reference sequence). This CDR3 region has 14 residues.

The rearrangement joins TRBV5-6 to TRBJ1-1; 7 bases map to TRBD1. The CDR3 is 12 amino acids. Per the germline V gene, CDR1 is SGHDT and CDR2 is YYEEEE. V shed 3 bases and J 7 bases; nucleotides not matched to a gene: 3. Here the CDR3 DNA reads TGTGCCAGCAGCTGGGGGACAGTTGAAGCTTTCTTT. Translated: CASSWGTVEAFF.

This sequence joins TRBV5-1 and TRBJ2-1; D not resolved. Germline CDR1 reads SGHRS; CDR2 reads YFSETQ. V was shortened by 0 bases and J by 0 bases, with 7 bases between the two germline ends. CDR3 length: 15 residues. Here the CDR3 DNA reads TGCGCCAGCAGCTTGGTACAGAGCTCCTACAATGAGCAGTTCTTC. Protein: CASSLVQSSYNEQFF.

The chain is built from TRBV5-6 and TRBJ1-5; a weak D match, TRBD1 (5 bases). CDR1 is SGHDT, CDR2 YYEEEE, per germline. The CDR3 sequence is 15 residues long. Trimming shortened V by 3 bases and J by 3 bases, and 13 bases separated the two germline ends. CDR3 DNA sequence: TGTGCCAGCAGCTCGTCCGGGACTATCAATCAGCCCCAGCATTTT. It codes for CASSSSGTINQPQHF.

V and J are TRBV13 and TRBJ1-3, with a possible D match to TRBD1 (6 bases). The V end lost 5 bases, the J end lost 0 bases, and 8 bases lay between the germline ends. This CDR3 region has 14 residues. CDR1 is PRHDT, CDR2 FYEKMQ, per germline (reference sequence). Written as DNA, the CDR3 is TGTGCCAGCAGCCGGGGGGCCTCTGGAAACACCATATATTTT. Protein: CASSRGASGNTIYF. Full variable domain (rest looked up from reference TRBV13 and TRBJ1-3): AAGVIQSPRHLIKEKRETATLKCYPIPRHDTVYWYQQGPGQDPQFLISFYEKMQSDKGSIPDRFSAQQFSDYHSELNMSSLELGDSALYFCASSRGASGNTIYFGEGSWLTVV.

This chain uses TRBV5-1 with TRBJ2-2; 8 bases line up with TRBD2. The trim removed 0 bases at V and 7 bases at J, leaving 8 bases unmatched. Per the germline V gene, CDR1 is SGHRS and CDR2 is YFSETQ. The CDR3 runs 16 residues. CDR3 protein: CASSLVNGRAGGELFF. Here the CDR3 DNA reads TGCGCCAGCAGCTTGGTTAACGGGAGGGCCGGCGGGGAGCTGTTTTTT.

This clone was counted a few times. V usage is TRBV19 and J usage is TRBJ2-1, with 7 positions matching TRBD2. The CDR3 is 14 amino acids. Trimming at V came to 9 bases and at J to 6 bases, leaving 11 bases not matched to a gene. The germline V gene has CDR1 LNHDA and CDR2 SQIVND (reference sequence). CDR3: CASSLGGLLNEQFF. The CDR3 nucleotides read TGTGCCAGCTCCTTGGGAGGGCTACTCAATGAGCAGTTCTTC.

This clone was picked up one time. The CDR3 DNA reads TGTGCCAGCAGCCGCCGGGGTTGGAGTGGAAACACCATATATTTT. It encodes CASSRRGWSGNTIYF. The chain has TRBV5-6 and TRBJ1-3; D is uncertain. Germline V gene sequence: CDR1 SGHDT, CDR2 YYEEEE. The CDR3 length is 15 residues. The ends were cut back, 4 bases at V and 3 bases at J, with 14 bases in the middle.

The J gene is TRBJ1-1, the V gene TRBV13, with D perhaps TRBD1 (6 bases). This CDR3 is built from 14 residues. V shed 5 bases and J shed 4 bases, with 14 bases lying between them. Germline V gene sequence: CDR1 PRHDT, CDR2 FYEKMQ (reference sequence). CDR3 amino acids: CASSVGRGGTEAFF. The DNA for the CDR3 is TGTGCCAGCAGCGTCGGACGAGGGGGCACTGAAGCTTTCTTT.

V usage is TRBV11-2 and J usage is TRBJ2-7; 9 bases line up with TRBD2. V dropped 6 bases and J dropped 4; count of bases not matched to a gene: 10. Germline CDR1 and CDR2: SGHAT and FQNNGV. This CDR3 contains 15 residues. CDR3 protein: CASSPISGRSYEQYF. The CDR3 DNA reads as TGTGCCAGCAGTCCTATTAGCGGGAGATCTTACGAGCAGTACTTC.

The rearrangement links TRBV5-1 to TRBJ2-7, with D maybe TRBD1 (5 bases). Per the germline V gene, CDR1 is SGHRS and CDR2 is YFSETQ. Trimming pared 5 bases from V and 7 bases from J, leaving 13 bases between. CDR3 length equals 12 residues. The CDR3 DNA reads as TGCGCCAGCAGTCTCACAGGATGGGAGCAGTACTTC. Its translation is CASSLTGWEQYF.

The rearrangement uses TRBV7-3 and TRBJ2-1; 9 nucleotides match TRBD2. The CDR3 is 19 amino acids. In germline, CDR1 is SGHTA, CDR2 FQGTGA. V lost 7 bases and J lost 0; bases outside the gene matches: 16. The CDR3 sequence is CASTPGASGTYSSYNEQFF. The CDR3, as DNA: TGTGCCAGCACCCCTGGGGCTAGCGGGACCTATAGCTCCTACAATGAGCAGTTCTTC.

J is TRBJ2-5 and V is TRBV5-5; D might be TRBD1 (5 bases). Trimming stripped 4 bases from V and 3 bases from J, with 22 bases between. Germline V gives CDR1 SGHKS, CDR2 YYEKEE (reference sequence). The CDR3 totals 17 residues. In DNA form, the CDR3 reads TGTGCCAGCAGCCATACGCCGATCAGACAGAGCAAAGAGACCCAGTACTTC. Encoded protein: CASSHTPIRQSKETQYF.

V is TRBV6-4 and J is TRBJ2-2; perhaps TRBD1 as D (6 bases). Germline lookup yields CDR1 MRHNA and CDR2 SNTAGT. The CDR3 is 14 residues long. V was pared by 2 bases and J by 5 bases, with 9 bases between. In DNA form, the CDR3 reads TGTGCCAGCAGTGACACGGACAGAACCGGGGAGCTGTTTTTT. Translation: CASSDTDRTGELFF.

The chain uses TRBV7-2 and TRBJ1-1, with TRBD1 identical over 10 bases. CDR1 SGHTA and CDR2 FQGNSA come from the germline V gene. V gave up 6 bases and J gave up 3 bases; unmatched junction bases: 4. The CDR3 sequence is 14 residues long. CDR3 DNA sequence: TGTGCCAGCAGGACGGGACAGGGGTACACTGAAGCTTTCTTT. Translated, it gives CASRTGQGYTEAFF.

The V and J genes are TRBV9 and TRBJ2-5, with TRBD2 matching 8 bases. Germline lookup yields CDR1 SGDLS and CDR2 YYNGEE. This CDR3 is built from 16 residues. The trim removed 3 bases at V and 2 bases at J, leaving 9 bases unmatched. This CDR3 is CASSANSGTSQETQYF. The CDR3 nucleotides read TGTGCCAGCAGCGCCAACTCCGGGACTAGTCAAGAGACCCAGTACTTC.

V gene TRBV5-1 combines with J gene TRBJ2-7; tentative D call: TRBD1 (6 bases). This CDR3 comprises 14 residues. V gave up 2 bases and J gave up 6 bases, with 15 bases separating them. The germline gives CDR1 SGHRS, CDR2 YFSETQ. CDR3 nucleotides: TGCGCCAGCAGCTTTCAGGGGCCCGCTAGCGAGCAGTACTTC. Translation gives CASSFQGPASEQYF.

The genes are TRBV4-1 and TRBJ2-2, with D possibly being TRBD2 (6 bases). The CDR3 totals 17 residues. In germline, CDR1 is MGHRA, CDR2 YSYEKL. V was pared by 3 bases and J by 7 bases, with 21 bases between. CDR3 amino acids: CASSHSRNGSHDGELFF. CDR3 sequence (DNA): TGCGCCAGCAGCCACTCTCGTAACGGGAGTCATGACGGGGAGCTGTTTTTT.

This clone has just one count. The chain is built from TRBV7-8 and TRBJ1-5; possible D gene TRBD1, 5 bases. Trimming stripped 0 bases from V and 7 bases from J, with 10 bases between. CDR1 is SGHVS, CDR2 FQNEAQ, per germline. The CDR3 covers 14 residues. In DNA form, the CDR3 reads TGTGCCAGCAGCTTAGCAGGGGCAGGGCAGCCCCAGCATTTT. Its protein product is CASSLAGAGQPQHF.